This T cell receptor beta chain was sequenced during a study of T cell responses to AZD1222 COVID-19 vaccine (dated by TCRdb to the early 2020s). About the study as a whole: TCR sequencing was performed for roughly 240 trial participants, of whom around 210 were given two doses of AZD1222 and around 25 were given two doses of MenACWY control vaccine. Trial participants were enrolled into age subgroups of 18-55, 56-69 and 70-plus years, which contained approximately 150, 30 and 60 TCR-sequenced participants, respectively. The study at large found these results: Participants were mostly white British and included more females than males, and it was suggested by the authors that clonal diversity may have been underestimated. Reportedly, close to half of the unique spike-specific TCRs recognized epitopes lying outside the regions that are mutated in the B.1.351 and B.1.1.7 variants. A significant rise in spike-specific TCR breadth and depth was observed after two AZD1222 doses relative to day 0 and relative to MenACWY recipients. No day 14 peak-response samples were available, so repertoires were characterized only after the peak T cell response. The 56-69-year group was small, and its depth increase did not reach significance, likely because of low power. Conclusions about previously exposed vaccinees are limited, since just five or six AZD1222 recipients were seropositive for SARS-CoV-2 at baseline. CD4 TCRs associated with the vaccine covered the entire spike protein, and the dominant responses were in regions 160-218 and 743-854.

Points on this clone: No antigen is known for it. No qualities accompany the bases; no much larger clone lies one base away.

The CDR3 regions of human TCRbeta chains were subjected to immunosequencing. The paper's data handling went like this. TCRs in the repertoires were matched against a reference library of SARS-CoV-2-specific TCRs that had been generated with the MIRA antigen-specificity platform. Breadth was defined as the fraction of unique TCRs that were SARS-CoV-2-associated. Depth was defined as the fraction of total T cells that were SARS-CoV-2-associated. Using the MIRA data, each spike-specific TCR was mapped to the spike region that the TCR reacts to and placed in a CD4 or CD8 class. Log10-transformed breadth and depth values were compared by one-way ANOVA with Sidak's multiple comparisons tests. Sourced from immuneACCESS, this table was stored by TCRdb with only in-frame sequences that have V and J called. A share of the clones is absent; for the studies checked, an unresolved V gene accounts for under half, and the remainder has no known explanation. Clonal size and the V and J genes are those of that table, whereas D and trimming came from the DNA. A total of 95,000 to 110,000 clones appear in this sample, about nine tenths of them only once. The biggest ten clones account for 3% to 4% of the sample.

The time point label for this specimen denotes: about 28 days (+/-7) after the second vaccine dose. The sample's treatment or condition label, in plain terms: meningococcal conjugate vaccine given as trial control. Vaccinee samples came from UK trials COV001 and COV002, including a single-blind randomized controlled phase 2/3 trial of AZD1222 (ChAdOx1 nCoV-19) in healthy adults. For TCRbeta chain sequencing, PBMC samples from trial participants were taken at day 0 and at day 28 after the second dose. This sequence was found in an adult who received the MenACWY meningococcal vaccine as a control. Sample: peripheral blood, taken 28 days after the second dose of the MenACWY control vaccine.

Here is the DNA: TGTGCCAGCAGCCAGACAGGGCCCGGAAACACCATATATTTT. Translated, this gives CASSQTGPGNTIYF. The chain was built from TRBV6-5 and TRBJ1-3; 7 nucleotides in the junction match TRBD1. The germline V gene sets CDR1 to MNHEY and CDR2 to SVGAGI. At the junction V is shortened by 6 bases and J by 4 bases; bases outside the gene matches: 6. The CDR3 holds 14 amino acids from the cysteine to the phenylalanine. Solely the CDR3 DNA is kept, with 42 bases framed from the first base.